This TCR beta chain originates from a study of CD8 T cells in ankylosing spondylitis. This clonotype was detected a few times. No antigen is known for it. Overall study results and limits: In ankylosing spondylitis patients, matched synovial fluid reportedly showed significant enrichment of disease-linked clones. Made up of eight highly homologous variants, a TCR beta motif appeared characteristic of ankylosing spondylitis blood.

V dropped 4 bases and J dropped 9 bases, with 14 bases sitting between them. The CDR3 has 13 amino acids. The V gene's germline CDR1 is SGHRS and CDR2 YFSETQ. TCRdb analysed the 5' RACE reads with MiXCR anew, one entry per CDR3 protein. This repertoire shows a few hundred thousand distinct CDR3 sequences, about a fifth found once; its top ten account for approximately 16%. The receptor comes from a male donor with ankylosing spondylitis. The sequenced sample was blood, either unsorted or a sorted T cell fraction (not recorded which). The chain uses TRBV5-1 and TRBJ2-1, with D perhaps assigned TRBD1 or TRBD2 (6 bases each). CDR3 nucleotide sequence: TGCGCCAGCAGCCGGGGGCAGGTCGTTGAGCAGTTCTTC. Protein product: CASSRGQVVEQFF.